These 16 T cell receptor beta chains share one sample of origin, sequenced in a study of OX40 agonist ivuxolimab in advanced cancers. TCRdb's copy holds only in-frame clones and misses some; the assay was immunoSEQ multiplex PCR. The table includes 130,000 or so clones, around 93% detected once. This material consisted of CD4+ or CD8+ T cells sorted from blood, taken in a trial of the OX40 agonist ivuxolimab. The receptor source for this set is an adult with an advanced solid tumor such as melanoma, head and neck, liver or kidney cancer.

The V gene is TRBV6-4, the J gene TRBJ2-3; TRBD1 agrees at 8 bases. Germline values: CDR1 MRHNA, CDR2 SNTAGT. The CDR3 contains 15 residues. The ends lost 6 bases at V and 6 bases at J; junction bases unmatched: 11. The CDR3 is CASSREWAGGDTQYF. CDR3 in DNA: TGTGCCAGCAGCCGAGAATGGGCAGGGGGCGATACGCAGTATTTT.

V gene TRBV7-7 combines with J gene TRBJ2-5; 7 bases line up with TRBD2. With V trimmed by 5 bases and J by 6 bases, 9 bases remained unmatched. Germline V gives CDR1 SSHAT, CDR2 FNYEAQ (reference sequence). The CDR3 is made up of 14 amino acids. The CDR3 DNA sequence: TGTGCCAGCAGCCGCGGGGGACCGGGAAAGACCCAGTACTTC. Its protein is CASSRGGPGKTQYF. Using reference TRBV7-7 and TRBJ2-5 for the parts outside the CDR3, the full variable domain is GAGVSQSPRYKVTKRGQDVTLRCDPISSHATLYWYQQALGQGPEFLTYFNYEAQPDKSGLPSDRFSAERPEGSISTLTIQRTEQRDSAMYRCASSRGGPGKTQYFGPGTRLLVL.

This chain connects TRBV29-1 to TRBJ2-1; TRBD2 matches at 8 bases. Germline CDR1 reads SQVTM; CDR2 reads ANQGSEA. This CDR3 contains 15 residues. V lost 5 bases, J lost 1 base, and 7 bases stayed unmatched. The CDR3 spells CSVPQRLASYNEQFF. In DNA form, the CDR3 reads TGCAGCGTTCCCCAACGACTAGCGTCCTACAATGAGCAGTTCTTC.

The CDR3 is CASSLAGNTEAFF. The CDR3 nucleotides are TGCGCCAGCAGCCTAGCAGGCAACACTGAAGCTTTCTTT. This chain joins TRBV5-1 and TRBJ1-1; no clear D. Germline V CDR1 and CDR2: SGHRS, YFSETQ. This CDR3 has 13 amino acids. Trimming left V 4 bases short and J 2 bases short, with 9 bases between.

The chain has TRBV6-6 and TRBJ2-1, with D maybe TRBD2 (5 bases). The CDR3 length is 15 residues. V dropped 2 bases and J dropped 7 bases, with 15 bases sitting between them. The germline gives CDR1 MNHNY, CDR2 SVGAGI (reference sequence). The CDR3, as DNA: TGTGCCAGCAGTTACCCTCTAGCCGGGCAGAATGAGCAGTTCTTC. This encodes CASSYPLAGQNEQFF.

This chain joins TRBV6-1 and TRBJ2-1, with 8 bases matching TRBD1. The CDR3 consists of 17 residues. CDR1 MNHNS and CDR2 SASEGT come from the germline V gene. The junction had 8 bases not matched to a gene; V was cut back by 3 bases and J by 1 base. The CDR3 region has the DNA TGTGCCAGCAGTGAGGAGGGGACAGGACTTTCCTACAATGAGCAGTTCTTC. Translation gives CASSEEGTGLSYNEQFF.

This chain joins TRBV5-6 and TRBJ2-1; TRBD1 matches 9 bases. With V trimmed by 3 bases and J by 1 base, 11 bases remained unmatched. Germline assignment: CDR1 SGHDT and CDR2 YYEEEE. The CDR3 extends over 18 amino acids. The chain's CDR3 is CASSSSDRGGFSYNEQFF. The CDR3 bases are TGTGCCAGCAGCTCGTCCGACAGGGGGGGATTTTCCTACAATGAGCAGTTCTTC. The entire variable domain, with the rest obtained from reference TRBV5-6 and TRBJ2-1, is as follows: DAGVTQSPTHLIKTRGQQVTLRCSPKSGHDTVSWYQQALGQGPQFIFQYYEEEERQRGNFPDRFSGHQFPNYSSELNVNALLLGDSALYLCASSSSDRGGFSYNEQFFGPGTRLTVL.

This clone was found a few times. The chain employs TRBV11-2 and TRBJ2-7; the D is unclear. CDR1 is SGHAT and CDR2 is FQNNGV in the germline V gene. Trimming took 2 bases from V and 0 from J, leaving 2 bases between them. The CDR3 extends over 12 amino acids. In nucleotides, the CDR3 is TGTGCCAGCAGCTTAAGCTCCTACGAGCAGTACTTC. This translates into CASSLSSYEQYF.

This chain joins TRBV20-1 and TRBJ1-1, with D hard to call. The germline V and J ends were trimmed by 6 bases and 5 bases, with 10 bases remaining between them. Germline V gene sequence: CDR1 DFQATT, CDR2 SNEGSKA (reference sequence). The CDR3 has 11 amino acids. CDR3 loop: CSASRGTEAFF. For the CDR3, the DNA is TGCAGTGCCAGCCGTGGTACTGAAGCTTTCTTT.

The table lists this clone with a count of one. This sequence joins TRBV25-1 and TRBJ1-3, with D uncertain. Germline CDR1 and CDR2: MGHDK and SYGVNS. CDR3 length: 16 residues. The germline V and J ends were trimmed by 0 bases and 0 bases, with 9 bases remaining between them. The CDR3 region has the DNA TGTGCCAGCAGTGAATATAAGGGTCCCTCTGGAAACACCATATATTTT. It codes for CASSEYKGPSGNTIYF.

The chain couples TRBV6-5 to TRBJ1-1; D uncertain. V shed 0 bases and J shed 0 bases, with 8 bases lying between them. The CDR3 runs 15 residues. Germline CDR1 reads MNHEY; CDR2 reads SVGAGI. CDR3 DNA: TGTGCCAGCAGTTACTCACGGTATGTGAACACTGAAGCTTTCTTT. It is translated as CASSYSRYVNTEAFF.

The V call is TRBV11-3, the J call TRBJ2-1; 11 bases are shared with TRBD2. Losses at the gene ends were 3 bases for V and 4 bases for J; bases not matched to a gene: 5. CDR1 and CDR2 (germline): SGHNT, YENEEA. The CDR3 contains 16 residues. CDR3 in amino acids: CASSLSGTSGYNEQFF. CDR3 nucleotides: TGTGCCAGCAGCTTGAGCGGGACTAGCGGTTACAATGAGCAGTTCTTC.

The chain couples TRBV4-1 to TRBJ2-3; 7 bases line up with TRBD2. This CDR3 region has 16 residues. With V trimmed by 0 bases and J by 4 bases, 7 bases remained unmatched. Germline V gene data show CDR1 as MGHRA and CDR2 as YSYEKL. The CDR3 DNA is TGCGCCAGCAGCCAAGATGGTACGGGGAGGGCAGATACGCAGTATTTT. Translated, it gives CASSQDGTGRADTQYF.

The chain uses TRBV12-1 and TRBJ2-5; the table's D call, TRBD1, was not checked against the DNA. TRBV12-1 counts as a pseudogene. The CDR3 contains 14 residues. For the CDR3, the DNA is TGTGCCAGCAGCCACCGGACAGCCCAAGAGACCCAGTACTTC. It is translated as CASSHRTAQETQYF.

CDR3 bases: TGTGCCAGCAGTTTCCAGGTTCTGGGCGAGCAGTACTTC. Translated: CASSFQVLGEQYF. The V and J genes are TRBV27 and TRBJ2-7; D is undetermined. CDR1 MNHEY and CDR2 SMNVEV come from the germline V gene (reference sequence). Between the trimmed V and J ends, which lost 3 bases and 6 bases, there was a span of 12 bases. CDR3 length: 13 amino acids.

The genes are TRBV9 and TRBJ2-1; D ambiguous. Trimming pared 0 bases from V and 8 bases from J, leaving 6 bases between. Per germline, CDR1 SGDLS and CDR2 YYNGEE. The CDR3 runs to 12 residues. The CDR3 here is CASSVGLDEQFF. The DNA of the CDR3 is TGTGCCAGCAGCGTAGGACTCGATGAGCAGTTCTTC.